The clone carrying this T cell receptor beta chain was counted at least ten times. Antigen: not known. The sample comes from a study of T cells in Graves' hyperthyroidism and ophthalmopathy. Whole-study results and caveats: Ophthalmopathy was separated from stable hyperthyroidism by a 13 V-J model. Median prediction lead before ophthalmopathy onset was six to eight months with the model.

The study included ophthalmopathy patients with Clinical Activity Score at least 3, NOSPECS grade at least 4 and duration under 3 months. Amplified TCR beta CDR3 regions came from RNA transcripts. An initial round of RT-PCR targeting the TCR CDR3 relied on the HTBI primer set. TCRdb passed the multiplex PCR reads through MiXCR, listing each CDR3 protein once. The sample has hundreds of thousands of distinct CDR3 sequences; more than 15% are singletons. This receptor was identified in a woman aged 35 to 49 with Graves' ophthalmopathy. The sequencing sample was made of blood.

The CDR3: CASSLLHSNQPQHF. The CDR3 DNA sequence: TGTGCCAGCAGTTTATTGCACAGCAATCAGCCCCAGCATTTT. The chain is built from TRBV27 and TRBJ1-5; no clear D gene. CDR3 length: 14 residues. The germline V gene encodes CDR1 MNHEY and CDR2 SMNVEV (reference sequence). V shed 1 base and J shed 1 base, with 5 bases lying between them.